This T cell receptor beta chain derives from a study of beta chain features in type 1 diabetes. Using CD45RO/CCR7/CD25/CD127/CD95/CD27, CD4+ naive, central memory, regulatory and stem cell-like memory cells were sorted. Expressed TCRB transcripts were sequenced because the entire RNA isolate underwent reverse transcription. The protocol was immunoSEQ multiplex PCR, while the TCRdb copy is restricted to in-frame clones and leaves out a portion. The repertoire holds around 300,000 clones, with under 8.5% as singletons. The table lists this clone with a few counts. The V end lost 2 bases, the J end lost 3 bases, and 7 bases lay between the germline ends. The germline V gene encodes CDR1 LNHDA and CDR2 SQIVND (reference sequence). This CDR3 has 13 residues.

The clonotype was recovered from a woman under 30 in good health. This chain connects TRBV19 to TRBJ1-2; D gene uncertain. Sequenced material: central memory CD4+ T cells from blood. The CDR3 protein is CASSIQSHYGYTF. For the CDR3, the DNA is TGTGCCAGTAGTATACAATCCCACTATGGCTACACCTTC.